The clone carrying this TCR beta chain was detected a few times. The V gene lost 6 bases and the J gene lost 7 bases, with 6 bases spanning the gap. The CDR3 runs 11 residues. This entry belongs to a study of T cell responses to AZD1222 COVID-19 vaccine. Assay: immunoSEQ multiplex PCR; the TCRdb copy retains only in-frame clones and omits some. The data contain 85,000 to 120,000 clones, roughly 80% of them singletons. The sequenced sample was peripheral blood, obtained on day 0 of AZD1222 vaccination. This chain joins TRBV12-3 or TRBV12-4 and TRBJ1-4; the D is unclear. The sequence was obtained from an adult in good health. CDR3 in amino acids: CASRDREKLFF. The CDR3 DNA is TGTGCCAGCAGGGACCGTGAAAAACTGTTTTTT.